This T cell receptor (beta chain) comes out of a study of cytomegalovirus exposure and HLA in healthy donors. Study findings and constraints: Rare TCR sequences dominated, though some public TCRs recurred in many donors. Analysis was carried out at a later point, and it linked a missense DCLRE1C variant to TCR beta V- and J-gene trimming. In a later analysis, productive TCRs from donors in an Asian-associated ancestry cluster reportedly carried fewer N-insertions than the cohort mean. Reportedly, TCR beta sequences accurately predicted HLA-A and HLA-B alleles in most subjects.

Germline lookup yields CDR1 MNHEY and CDR2 SVGAGI. The V end lost 0 bases, the J end lost 1 base, and 9 bases lay between the germline ends. The CDR3 consists of 15 residues. 60 Vbeta and 13 Jbeta primers were used in PCR. TCRdb's table, derived via immunoSEQ multiplex PCR, lists solely in-frame clones and lacks some. The sample shows some 110,000 clones, around three quarters of them seen only once. As regards this clone: Its antigen is unidentified.

This receptor was identified in a woman aged 60-75 years in good health and CMV-seropositive. The specimen sequenced was PBMCs. The chain joins TRBV6-5 to TRBJ1-1, with unresolved D. The CDR3 region is CASSYSGLTNTEAFF. CDR3 nucleotides: TGTGCCAGCAGTTACTCCGGACTGACGAACACTGAAGCTTTCTTT.